The next 7 T cell receptor beta chains were all read from a single sample in a study of OX40 agonist ivuxolimab in advanced cancers. The method behind the library was the immunoSEQ multiplex PCR assay. TCRdb limited this immuneACCESS table to in-frame rearrangements with V and J called. A share of clones is missing; checked studies link under half to unresolved V genes, and the rest is unexplained. The sample table holds 10,000 to 15,000 clones, of which 69% were seen once. 10% to 15% of the sample goes to the ten largest clones. The material sequenced was CD4+ or CD8+ T cells sorted from blood, taken in a trial of the OX40 agonist ivuxolimab. These receptors all stem from an adult with an advanced solid tumor such as melanoma, head and neck, liver or kidney cancer.

This chain connects TRBV19 to TRBJ2-1, with TRBD2 identical over 8 bases. Germline V gene data show CDR1 as LNHDA and CDR2 as SQIVND (reference sequence). Trimming removed 2 bases from V and 0 bases from J; junction bases left unmatched: 0. The CDR3 length is 15 residues. The CDR3 nucleotides read TGTGCCAGTAGTATAAGCGGGAGCTCCTACAATGAGCAGTTCTTC. This sequence encodes CASSISGSSYNEQFF.

This chain joins TRBV6-6 and TRBJ1-2; no firm D call. Looked up from germline, CDR1 is MNHNY and CDR2 is SVGAGI (reference sequence). Trimming took off 0 bases at V and 3 bases at J, with 8 bases between the two ends. There are 14 residues in the CDR3. The CDR3 sequence is CASSYSDEDYGYTF. As DNA, the CDR3 is TGTGCCAGCAGTTACTCCGACGAGGACTATGGCTACACCTTC.

V gene TRBV19 combines with J gene TRBJ2-6; D is unclear. This CDR3 contains 14 residues. Per the germline V gene, CDR1 is LNHDA and CDR2 is SQIVND (reference sequence). V was trimmed by 2 bases and J by 2 bases, leaving 4 bases between them. Written as DNA, the CDR3 is TGTGCCAGTAGTATACAGGCTGGGGCCAACGTCCTGACTTTC. Its protein product is CASSIQAGANVLTF.

The chain is built from TRBV5-1 and TRBJ2-3, with no clear D. Deletions cut 3 bases from V and 2 bases from J, with 4 bases between. From germline, CDR1 is SGHRS and CDR2 YFSETQ. The CDR3 length is 12 residues. This CDR3 reads CASSSATDTQYF. CDR3 nucleotides: TGCGCCAGCAGCTCCGCCACAGATACGCAGTATTTT.

This rearrangement joins TRBV14 to TRBJ1-4, with 10 bases lining up with TRBD1. Germline loops: CDR1 SGHDN, CDR2 FVKESK. The CDR3 sequence is 14 residues long. Unmatched junction bases numbered 2, after V lost 4 bases and J lost 6 bases. CDR3 region: CASSRTGGYEKLFF. The CDR3 DNA follows: TGTGCCAGCAGCCGGACAGGGGGTTATGAAAAACTGTTTTTT.

This clone came up once. The genes are TRBV4-3 and TRBJ1-6, with D possibly being TRBD1 (6 bases). The CDR3 is 16 amino acids. V was clipped by 2 bases and J by 2 bases, with 10 bases between them. Germline V gives CDR1 LGHNA, CDR2 YSLEER. The CDR3 loop reads CASSQNRDTYNSPLHF. The CDR3 nucleotides read TGCGCCAGCAGCCAAAACCGGGACACCTATAATTCACCCCTCCACTTT.

CDR3 protein: CSVDSTGGYEQYF. The CDR3 nucleotides read TGCAGCGTTGACTCGACAGGGGGCTACGAGCAGTACTTC. This sequence joins TRBV29-1 and TRBJ2-7, with 9 bases identical to TRBD1. Germline loops: CDR1 SQVTM, CDR2 ANQGSEA. The CDR3 consists of 13 residues. V gave up 3 bases and J gave up 3 bases; unmatched junction bases: 3.